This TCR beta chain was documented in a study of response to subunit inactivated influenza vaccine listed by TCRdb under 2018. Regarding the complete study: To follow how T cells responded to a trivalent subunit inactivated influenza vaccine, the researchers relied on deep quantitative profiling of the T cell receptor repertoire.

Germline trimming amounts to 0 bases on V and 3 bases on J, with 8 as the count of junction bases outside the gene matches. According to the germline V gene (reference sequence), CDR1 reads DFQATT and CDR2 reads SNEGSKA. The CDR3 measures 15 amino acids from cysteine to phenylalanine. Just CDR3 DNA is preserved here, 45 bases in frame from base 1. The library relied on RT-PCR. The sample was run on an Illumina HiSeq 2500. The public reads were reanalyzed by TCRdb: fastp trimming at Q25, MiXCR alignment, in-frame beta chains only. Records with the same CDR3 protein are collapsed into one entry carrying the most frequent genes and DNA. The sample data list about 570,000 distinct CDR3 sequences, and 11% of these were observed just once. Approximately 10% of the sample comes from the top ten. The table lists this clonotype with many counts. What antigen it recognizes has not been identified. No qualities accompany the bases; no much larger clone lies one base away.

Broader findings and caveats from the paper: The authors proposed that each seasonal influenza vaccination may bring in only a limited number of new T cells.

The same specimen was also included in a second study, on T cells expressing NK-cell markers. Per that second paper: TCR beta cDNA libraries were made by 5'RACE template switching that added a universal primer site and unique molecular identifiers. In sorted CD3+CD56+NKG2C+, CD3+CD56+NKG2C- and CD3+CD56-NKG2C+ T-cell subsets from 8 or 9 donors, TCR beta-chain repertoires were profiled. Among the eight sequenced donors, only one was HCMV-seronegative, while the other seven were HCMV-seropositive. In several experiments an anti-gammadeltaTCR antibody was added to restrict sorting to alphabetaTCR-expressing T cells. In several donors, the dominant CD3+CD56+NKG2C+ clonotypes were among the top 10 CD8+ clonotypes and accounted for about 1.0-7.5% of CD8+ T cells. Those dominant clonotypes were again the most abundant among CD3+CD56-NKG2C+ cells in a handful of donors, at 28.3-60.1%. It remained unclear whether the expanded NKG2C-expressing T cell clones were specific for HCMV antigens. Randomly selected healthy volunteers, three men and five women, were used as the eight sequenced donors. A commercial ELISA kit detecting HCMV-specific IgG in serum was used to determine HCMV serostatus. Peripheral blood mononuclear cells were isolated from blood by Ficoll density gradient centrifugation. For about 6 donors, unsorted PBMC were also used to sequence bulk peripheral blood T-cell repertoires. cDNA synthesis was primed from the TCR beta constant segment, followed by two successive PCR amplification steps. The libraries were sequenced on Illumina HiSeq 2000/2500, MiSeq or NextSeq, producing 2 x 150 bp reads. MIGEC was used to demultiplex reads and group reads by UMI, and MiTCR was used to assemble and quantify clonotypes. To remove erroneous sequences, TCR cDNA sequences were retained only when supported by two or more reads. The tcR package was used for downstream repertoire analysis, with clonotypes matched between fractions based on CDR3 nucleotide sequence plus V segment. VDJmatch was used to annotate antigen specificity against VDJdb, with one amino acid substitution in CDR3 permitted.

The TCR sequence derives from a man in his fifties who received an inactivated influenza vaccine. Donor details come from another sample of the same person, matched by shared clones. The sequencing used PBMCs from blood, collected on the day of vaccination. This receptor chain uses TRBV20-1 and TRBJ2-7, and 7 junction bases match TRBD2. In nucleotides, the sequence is TGCAGTGCTAGAGATCCATACGGGAGGAACTACGAGCAGTACTTC. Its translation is CSARDPYGRNYEQYF.